The 24 T cell receptor beta chains in this list originate from one sample, sequenced in a study of T cell responses to AZD1222 COVID-19 vaccine. TCRdb's table, derived via immunoSEQ multiplex PCR, lists solely in-frame clones and lacks some. Of about 110,000 clones in the sample, 90% were seen once. The sample here was peripheral blood, taken on day 0 of AZD1222 vaccination. Every receptor here comes from an adult in good health.

CDR3 nucleotides: TGTGCCAGCAGCTTAGGGACAGGTTCTAGCAATCAGCCCCAGCATTTT. Protein: CASSLGTGSSNQPQHF. The rearrangement links TRBV7-9 to TRBJ1-5; 7 bases match TRBD1. Losses at the gene ends were 1 base for V and 0 bases for J; bases not matched to a gene: 3. The CDR3 is 16 amino acids. The germline CDR1 and CDR2 sequences are SEHNR and FQNEAQ (reference sequence).

This sequence joins TRBV7-6 and TRBJ1-4, with TRBD1 identical over 7 bases. Germline trimming cut 5 bases from V and 12 bases from J; bases unmatched to any gene: 18. The CDR3 length is 16 residues. Germline loops: CDR1 SGHVS, CDR2 FNYEAQ. DNA of the CDR3: TGTGCCAGCAGCCCCCGACAGGGCCAACGAAATGAGGAACTGTTTTTT. Protein sequence: CASSPRQGQRNEELFF.

The rearrangement links TRBV18 to TRBJ2-3; D unclear. Germline CDR1 KGHSH, CDR2 LQKENI. The V and J ends lost 4 bases and 4 bases respectively, with 9 bases between them. The CDR3 has 13 residues. CDR3 DNA: TGTGCCAGCTCACGGAGCGCCGCAGATACGCAGTATTTT. Protein product: CASSRSAADTQYF.

This sequence joins TRBV9 and TRBJ1-1; D not resolved. Germline V gene sequence: CDR1 SGDLS, CDR2 YYNGEE. V was trimmed by 3 bases and J by 4 bases, leaving 16 bases between them. CDR3 length: 15 residues. CDR3 sequence reads: CASSARPGSPTEAFF. In nucleotides, the CDR3 is TGTGCCAGCAGCGCACGCCCGGGGAGCCCCACTGAAGCTTTCTTT.

V gene TRBV3-1 (or the pseudogene TRBV3-2) combines with J gene TRBJ2-7; 11 bases are shared with TRBD2. There are 15 residues in the CDR3. CDR1 is LGHDT and CDR2 is YNNKEL in the germline V gene (reference sequence). J lost 7 bases, V lost 4 bases, and 9 bases had no gene match. The CDR3 nucleotides are TGTGCCAGCAGCCTCCGACTAGCGGGACCCTTTGAGCAGTACTTC. This gives the protein CASSLRLAGPFEQYF.

The chain recombines TRBV28 with TRBJ1-5, with unresolved D. The V and J ends lost 4 bases and 4 bases respectively, with 5 bases between them. CDR3 length equals 12 residues. The V gene's germline CDR1 is MDHEN and CDR2 SYDVKM. The chain's CDR3 is CASSSGNQPQHF. The CDR3 DNA reads TGTGCCAGCAGTTCCGGTAATCAGCCCCAGCATTTT. Full variable domain (remainder filled in from reference TRBV28 and TRBJ1-5): DVKVTQSSRYLVKRTGEKVFLECVQDMDHENMFWYRQDPGLGLRLIYFSYDVKMKEKGDIPEGYSVSREKKERFSLILESASTNQTSMYLCASSSGNQPQHFGDGTRLSIL.

V is TRBV2 and J is TRBJ1-1; D is ambiguous. The V end was cut by 5 bases, the J end by 5 bases, with 9 bases between. Germline V CDR1 and CDR2: SNHLY, FYNNEI. The CDR3 has 12 residues. CDR3 DNA: TGTGCCAGCAGTTGGGAGGTGACTGAAGCTTTCTTT. Amino acid sequence: CASSWEVTEAFF.

The chain couples TRBV21-1 to TRBJ2-1; TRBD1 was called by the table and not checked on the DNA. TRBV21-1 is a known pseudogene. The CDR3 length is 14 residues. This chain's CDR3 is CANQTGMSDNEQFF. In nucleotides, the CDR3 is TGTGCCAACCAAACAGGGATGTCTGACAATGAGCAGTTCTTC.

This chain links TRBV6-2 or TRBV6-3 with TRBJ2-1; D possibly corresponds to TRBD1 (5 bases). Germline loops: CDR1 MNHEY, CDR2 SVGEGT. The CDR3 loop spans 17 amino acids. V lost 0 bases and J 7 bases, leaving 19 bases between the germline ends. In nucleotides, the CDR3 is TGTGCCAGCAGTTACTCGATAAGGGGATCTTATGGGAATGAGCAGTTCTTC. Protein sequence: CASSYSIRGSYGNEQFF.

The J gene is TRBJ2-5, the V gene TRBV6-2 or TRBV6-3, with 7 nucleotides matching TRBD2. The CDR3 has 16 amino acids. Per the germline V gene, CDR1 is MNHEY and CDR2 is SVGEGT. Losses at the gene ends were 2 bases for V and 1 base for J; bases not matched to a gene: 7. The CDR3 is CASSYPRASGQETQYF. The DNA of the CDR3 is TGTGCCAGCAGTTACCCTCGGGCTAGCGGCCAAGAGACCCAGTACTTC.

This clone was counted only a few times. J is TRBJ2-7 and V is TRBV28; 10 bases match TRBD2. With 5 bases clipped from V and 2 bases from J, the junction kept 21 bases outside the gene matches. The germline CDR1 and CDR2 sequences are MDHEN and SYDVKM. CDR3 length: 20 amino acids. The chain's CDR3 is CASSPRGSSGRARATYEQYF. CDR3 nucleotides: TGTGCCAGCAGTCCCCGAGGTTCAAGCGGGAGGGCGAGGGCCACCTACGAGCAGTACTTC.

This clone appeared a single time. V gene TRBV10-3 combines with J gene TRBJ1-4; TRBD1 aligns across 8 bases. CDR1 ENHRY and CDR2 SYGVKD come from the germline V gene. There are 15 residues in the CDR3. The V gene end was trimmed by 5 bases and the J gene end by 5 bases; junction bases not matched to a gene: 7. The chain's CDR3 is CAISIRTGKNEKLFF. CDR3 nucleotides: TGTGCCATCAGTATTAGGACAGGGAAAAATGAAAAACTGTTTTTT.

This chain joins TRBV5-4 and TRBJ1-5; 9 nucleotides align to TRBD1. J was trimmed by 4 bases and V by 4 bases; bases with no gene match: 6. The CDR3 runs 15 residues. Per germline, CDR1 SGHNT and CDR2 YYREEE (reference sequence). Here the CDR3 DNA reads TGTGCCAGCAGCCTTGGGACAGGGAATAATCAGCCCCAGCATTTT. Its translation is CASSLGTGNNQPQHF.

The chain uses TRBV18 and TRBJ2-5; 8 bases fit TRBD1. Germline V CDR1 and CDR2: KGHSH, LQKENI. This CDR3 comprises 16 residues. Trimming took 4 bases from V and 0 from J; bases not matched to a gene: 7. In DNA form, the CDR3 reads TGTGCCAGCTCACTGACAGGGGCGCCGTACCAAGAGACCCAGTACTTC. Translation gives CASSLTGAPYQETQYF.

The CDR3 loop is CASSYSVLAGEQQYF. The CDR3 nucleotides read TGTGCCAGCAGTTACTCGGTTCTAGCGGGAGAGCAGCAGTACTTC. The chain employs TRBV6-5 and TRBJ2-7; TRBD2 aligns across 10 bases. Germline CDR1 and CDR2: MNHEY and SVGAGI. The CDR3 loop spans 15 amino acids. The ends lost 0 bases at V and 8 bases at J; junction bases unmatched: 7.

The rearrangement links TRBV27 to TRBJ2-2; no clear D gene. V lost 4 bases and J lost 1, with 13 bases in between. The CDR3 totals 16 residues. CDR1 is MNHEY, CDR2 SMNVEV, per germline (reference sequence). The CDR3 region has the DNA TGTGCCAGCAGTTCCCCCGCCCGATTGAACACCGGGGAGCTGTTTTTT. Its translation: CASSSPARLNTGELFF.

The V and J genes are TRBV7-9 and TRBJ2-1; 7 nucleotides agree with TRBD2. CDR1 and CDR2 (germline): SEHNR, FQNEAQ (reference sequence). The CDR3 extends over 15 amino acids. The junction had 10 bases not matched to a gene; V was cut back by 5 bases and J by 6 bases. This CDR3 is CASSMVLADANEQFF. For the CDR3, the DNA is TGTGCCAGCAGCATGGTTCTAGCGGACGCCAATGAGCAGTTCTTC.

The chain is built from TRBV19 and TRBJ2-3; D remains ambiguous. The CDR3 is 13 residues long. From germline, CDR1 is LNHDA and CDR2 SQIVND (reference sequence). Trimming removed 7 bases at V and 4 bases at J, with 12 bases between. This CDR3 is CASKPLQSDTQYF. In DNA, the CDR3 is TGTGCCAGTAAGCCCCTCCAGTCAGATACGCAGTATTTT.

The chain joins TRBV11-2 to TRBJ2-1; D might be TRBD2 (6 bases). Germline V CDR1 and CDR2: SGHAT, FQNNGV. V lost 5 bases and J lost 6, with 17 bases in between. This CDR3 has 15 amino acids. CDR3 nucleotide sequence: TGTGCCAGCAGCGCCCGCCGGCTAGCGAGCAATGAGCAGTTCTTC. This encodes CASSARRLASNEQFF. The complete variable domain, with remaining parts taken from reference TRBV11-2 and TRBJ2-1, reads EAGVAQSPRYKIIEKRQSVAFWCNPISGHATLYWYQQILGQGPKLLIQFQNNGVVDDSQLPKDRFSAERLKGVDSTLKIQPAKLEDSAVYLCASSARRLASNEQFFGPGTRLTVL.

V and J are TRBV10-3 and TRBJ2-7; TRBD2 is a possible D gene (5 bases). The length of the CDR3 is 13 residues. V lost 8 bases and J lost 1, with 12 bases in between. CDR1 and CDR2 (germline): ENHRY, SYGVKD. CDR3 amino acids: CAISRAESYEQYF. In nucleotides, the CDR3 is TGTGCCATCTCGAGGGCAGAGTCCTACGAGCAGTACTTC.

The table lists this clone with a count of one. V is TRBV10-1 and J is TRBJ2-2; the D is unclear. Trimming removed 2 bases at V and 4 bases at J, with 8 bases between. Germline V gives CDR1 WNHNN, CDR2 SYGVQD (reference sequence). This CDR3 is 14 amino acids long. The CDR3 loop is CASSEQALTGELFF. For the CDR3, the DNA is TGCGCCAGCAGTGAGCAAGCCCTCACCGGGGAGCTGTTTTTT.

V is TRBV3-1 (or the pseudogene TRBV3-2) and J is TRBJ1-5; D is unclear. The CDR3 covers 13 residues. Trimming took off 3 bases at V and 9 bases at J, with 12 bases between the two ends. The germline V gene encodes CDR1 LGHDT and CDR2 YNNKEL (reference sequence). The CDR3 DNA reads as TGTGCCAGCAGCCAGGCCCGGGATGGGCCCCAGCATTTT. Translated, it gives CASSQARDGPQHF.

This chain connects TRBV7-3 to TRBJ1-1, with 7 bases that match TRBD1. The germline gives CDR1 SGHTA, CDR2 FQGTGA. Unmatched junction bases numbered 6, after V lost 1 base and J lost 4 bases. The CDR3 sequence is 15 residues long. The CDR3: CASSLSRGTVTEAFF. DNA of the CDR3: TGTGCCAGCAGCTTAAGTAGGGGGACAGTCACTGAAGCTTTCTTT.

In its sample, this clone was seen a few times. This chain links TRBV5-6 with TRBJ2-5; D may correspond to TRBD1 or TRBD2 (5 bases each). V dropped 0 bases and J dropped 6 bases, with 6 bases sitting between them. The CDR3 spans 12 residues. Germline lookup yields CDR1 SGHDT and CDR2 YYEEEE. The CDR3 DNA follows: TGTGCCAGCAGCTTGGGGGGGAAGACCCAGTACTTC. Translation gives CASSLGGKTQYF.